One T cell receptor beta chain is described in this entry. Its antigen is still unknown. A multiplex PCR was run with 60 Vbeta primers and 13 Jbeta primers. Here immunoSEQ multiplex PCR was the method, and the copy in TCRdb shows in-frame clones only, minus some. The record lists about 200,000 clones, of which the ten most abundant hold roughly 0.74%. The sample belongs to a study of cytomegalovirus exposure and HLA in healthy donors. General study findings and limits: Only CMV serostatus was available as immune exposure information. A later analysis linked a missense variant in DCLRE1C to the trimming of TCR beta V and J genes. Cytomegalovirus association was assigned to some 160 TCR beta chains.

Per the germline V gene, CDR1 is SGHRS and CDR2 is YFSETQ. The CDR3 is 15 amino acids. The ends were cut back, 4 bases at V and 5 bases at J, with 16 bases in the middle. What was sequenced was PBMCs. The receptor was derived from a boy under 18 in good health and CMV-seronegative. This sequence joins TRBV5-1 and TRBJ1-3; no clear D gene. CDR3 in DNA: TGCGCCAGCAGCCCCGACGGGGAAGGAAGAAACACCATATATTTT. This codes for CASSPDGEGRNTIYF.